Sequencing of this T cell receptor beta chain was carried out in a study of shared clonotypes between healthy human individuals (dated by TCRdb to 2018 to 2021). Study-level background: Three men and two women, aged 18 to 49 years, made up the cohort. Blood TCR repertoires of roughly five healthy adults were deeply sequenced to estimate repertoire size and the extent of clonotype sharing between individuals. To increase sequencing depth and limit assay-specific biases, TCR repertoire library preparation and sequencing were carried out by different laboratories using diverse techniques. For each donor, CD4 naive and CD4 memory were each given three plates, CD8 naive was given two plates, and CD8 memory was given one plate. Between about 0.85 and 9.5 billion PBMCs per donor were obtained by leukapheresis.

The CDR3 measures 13 amino acids from cysteine to phenylalanine. Solely the CDR3 DNA is kept, with 39 bases framed from the first base. Trimming at the junction amounts to 0 bases on V and 6 bases on J, and the germline ends lie 7 bases apart. Via the germline V gene (reference sequence), CDR1 is SGHNT and CDR2 YYREEE. Study-level results and caveats: Even with the large sequencing depth, rarefaction of the sorted-subset datasets indicated that sequencing was incomplete. Across four donors, around 5% of naive CD4, roughly 3.8% of naive CD8, approximately 2.5% of memory CD4, and 0.3% to 0.45% of memory CD8 clonotypes were shared. Estimated clonotype richness was generally larger for naive than for memory subsets. Pairwise subsampling indicated that sequencing depth was expected to affect the degree of clonotype sharing among donors. Compared with non-shared clonotypes, clonotypes shared by all four sorted-subset donors had higher generation probabilities. Sampling was restricted to blood, and TCR repertoires in tissues likely differ from the TCR repertoires found in blood. The small number of donors limited the genetic and exposure-history diversity represented.

The donors were healthy, HIV-negative adults with no recently reported acute infections or vaccinations. Every donor was a Caucasian adult living in Nashville, Tennessee, USA. CD8 memory samples consisted of magnetically selected CD45RO+ cells combined with CCR7-negative CD45RA+ effector memory (TemRA) cells. Blood was collected by leukapheresis, and PBMCs were isolated by Ficoll-Histopaque density gradient centrifugation and then cryopreserved in liquid nitrogen vapor phase. Analytical flow cytometry was used to check the purity and quantity of every magnetically sorted T cell population. Genomic DNA was isolated from every sorted fraction and measured by UV absorbance on a Nanodrop 2000c. In the case of this clone: Its antigen has not been determined. Base qualities are missing; no much larger clone stands one base away.

Using the deep immunoSEQ assay, TCR CDR3 regions were amplified from genomic DNA by multiplex PCR. For each cell subset, the extracted genomic DNA was distributed evenly across all wells of several immunoSEQ 96-well plates, and each plate served as one replicate. For sorted subsets, each replicate PCR was loaded with about 200 ng genomic DNA, equivalent to 30,000 or so T cell genomes. Purified libraries were quantified with a Qubit 3.0 fluorometer, sized on a Bioanalyzer 2100, and re-quantified with the KAPA Library Quantification kit. Every immunoSEQ 96-well plate was sequenced on a dedicated single-read 150-cycle Illumina NextSeq 550 flow cell. The published analysis was carried out like this. Because the immunoSEQ output included only junctional sequences and no quality scores, the filtering could not be the same as the filtering used for full-length reads. To assign V/J genes and CDR3, sequences were annotated against IMGT germline references using PyIR, a Python wrapper for IgBLAST v1.9. Reads were filtered out if the reads had weak V/J assignments (E-value above 1e-6), no CDR3, stop codons, out-of-frame junctions, or ambiguous translated residues. V3J clonotypes were defined as sequences sharing the same inferred V gene, J gene, and CDR3 amino acid sequence. The percentage overlap between two repertoires was calculated by dividing the number of shared unique clonotypes by the size of the smaller repertoire. Three approaches were used to assess repertoire richness: RTK rarefaction, the Chao1 estimator, and Recon v2.1 estimates of unobserved clonotypes. Generation probabilities for all TCRbeta clonotypes obtained by the gDNA method from four donors were computed using OLGA. The table was pulled from immuneACCESS by TCRdb, which kept in-frame rearrangements only. Such tables lose some clones; where checked, under half of the loss comes from unresolved V genes, and the rest has no known cause. From that table come the V and J calls and clone size; the DNA was used to work out D and trimming. Counted in this sample were about 380,000 clones; just over 95% of them appeared once. The top ten hold around 0.32% of the sample.

Sequences were obtained from memory CD8+ T cells sorted from blood. This specimen's cell subset or site label, per the study, means: CD45RO+ cells pooled with CCR7-negative TemRA cells. The chain is encoded by TRBV5-4 joined to TRBJ2-1; too little of a D gene remains to name it. The source is a man aged 25-40 years in good health. The nucleotide sequence reads TGTGCCAGCAGCTTGGTTTACGGCAATGAGCAGTTCTTC. It specifies CASSLVYGNEQFF.